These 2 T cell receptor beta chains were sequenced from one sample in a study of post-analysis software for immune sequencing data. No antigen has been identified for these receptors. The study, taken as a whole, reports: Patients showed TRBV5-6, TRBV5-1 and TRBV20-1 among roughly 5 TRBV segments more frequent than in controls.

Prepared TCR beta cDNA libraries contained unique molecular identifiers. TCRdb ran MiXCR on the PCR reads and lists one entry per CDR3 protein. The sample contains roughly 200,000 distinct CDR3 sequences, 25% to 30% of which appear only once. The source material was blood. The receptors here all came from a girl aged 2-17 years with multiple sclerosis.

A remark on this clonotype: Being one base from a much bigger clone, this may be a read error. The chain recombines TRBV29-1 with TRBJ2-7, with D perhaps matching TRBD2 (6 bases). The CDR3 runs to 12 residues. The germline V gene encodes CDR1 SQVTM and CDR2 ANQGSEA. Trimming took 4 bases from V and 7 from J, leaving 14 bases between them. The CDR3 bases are TGCAGCGTTGGGCAGGACTACAATGAGCAGTACTTC. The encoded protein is CSVGQDYNEQYF.

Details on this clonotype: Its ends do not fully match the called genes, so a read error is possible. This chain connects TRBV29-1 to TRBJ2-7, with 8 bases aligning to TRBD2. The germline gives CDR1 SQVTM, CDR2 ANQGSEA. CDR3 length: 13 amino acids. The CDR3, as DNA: TGCAGCGCTGCGGACGGGAGGGCCTACAAGCAGTACTTC. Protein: CSAADGRAYKQYF.